These 32 T cell receptor beta chains originate from one sample sequenced in a study of blood T cells in healthy people across ages. The use of a sample-barcoded 5' primer and a J-beta primer mix characterized a second PCR of about 7 to 12 cycles. TCRdb recomputed calls from the 5' RACE reads with MiXCR, one row per CDR3 protein. This table has roughly 1,800,000 distinct CDR3 sequences, around 48% appearing once. The sample comprised blood. These receptors came from a woman in her 40s in good health.

The chain carries TRBV16 and TRBJ2-3; no firm D call. This CDR3 comprises 14 residues. Germline values: CDR1 KGHSY, CDR2 FQNENV. Trimming stripped 2 bases from V and 4 bases from J, with 10 bases between. The CDR3 here is CASSQLETPDTQYF. The CDR3 nucleotides read TGTGCCAGCAGCCAACTAGAGACCCCAGATACGCAGTATTTT.

This clonotype was seen only a few times. In nucleotides, the CDR3 is TGCAGCGTTGGGGGGGACAATCAGCCCCAGCATTTT. As protein: CSVGGDNQPQHF. This chain uses TRBV29-1 with TRBJ1-5; weak D call: TRBD1 (5 bases). The V and J ends lost 4 bases and 3 bases respectively, with 7 bases between them. The V gene's germline CDR1 is SQVTM and CDR2 ANQGSEA. The CDR3 length is 12 residues.

The chain is built from TRBV29-1 and TRBJ1-2, with a possible D match to TRBD1 (5 bases). The ends were cut back, 0 bases at V and 2 bases at J, with 16 bases in the middle. This CDR3 is 16 amino acids long. Germline CDR1 SQVTM, CDR2 ANQGSEA. The CDR3 coding sequence is TGCAGCGTTGAAGATCTTCCCGGGGCAGCAAACTATGGCTACACCTTC. Translated, it gives CSVEDLPGAANYGYTF.

The V gene is TRBV29-1, the J gene TRBJ2-5; TRBD2 matches 11 bases. The CDR3 runs 18 residues. CDR1 and CDR2 (germline): SQVTM, ANQGSEA. V was pared by 1 base and J by 11 bases, with 21 bases of the junction left unmatched. The CDR3 sequence: CSVEALGLADSSYNEQYF. For the CDR3, the DNA is TGCAGCGTTGAAGCTCTGGGACTAGCGGACAGCTCCTACAATGAGCAGTACTTC.

A note on this clonotype: Mismatch with germline at one junction end may stem from a read error. The genes are TRBV7-9 and TRBJ2-5; D gene ambiguous. TRBJ2-7 explains the end of the DNA better; the J call may be wrong. Per the germline V gene, CDR1 is SEHNR and CDR2 is FQNEAQ (reference sequence). The CDR3 loop spans 11 amino acids. The CDR3 DNA reads TGTGCCAGCGGCTTTTCGGACGAGCAGTACTTC. Translation gives CASGFSDEQYF.

The chain combines TRBV11-1 with TRBJ1-1; D is possibly TRBD1 (5 bases). Germline V gene lookup returns CDR1 SGHAT and CDR2 FQDESV (reference sequence). The CDR3 is 14 residues long. Between the trimmed V and J ends, which lost 5 bases and 2 bases, there was a span of 12 bases. CDR3 sequence reads: CASSRWGDNTEAFF. DNA for the CDR3: TGTGCCAGCAGCCGTTGGGGGGACAACACTGAAGCTTTCTTT.

A few counts support this clonotype. The chain combines TRBV3-1 with TRBJ2-7; 7 bases match TRBD2. The CDR3 covers 12 residues. From germline, CDR1 is LGHDT and CDR2 YNNKEL (reference sequence). The V and J ends lost 6 bases and 6 bases, in that order; junction bases with no gene match: 5. CDR3 nucleotides: TGTGCCAGCAGTCCGGGACTAACCGAGCAGTACTTC. This sequence encodes CASSPGLTEQYF.

This clonotype was picked up a small number of times. J is TRBJ1-2 and V is TRBV7-9; 8 bases map to TRBD1. CDR1 and CDR2 (germline): SEHNR, FQNEAQ (reference sequence). This CDR3 has 14 residues. V was pared by 3 bases and J by 4 bases, with 4 bases of the junction left unmatched. CDR3 sequence (DNA): TGTGCCAGCAGCTTCCAGGGGGCTGGCTATGGCTACACCTTC. Translation gives CASSFQGAGYGYTF.

The CDR3 bases are TGTGCCACCTCGGATCGGTTCGTCTACGAGCAGTACTTC. The encoded protein is CATSDRFVYEQYF. The chain recombines TRBV27 with TRBJ2-7; D not certain. This CDR3 is 13 amino acids long. Trimming removed 10 bases at V and 3 bases at J, with 16 bases between. CDR1 and CDR2 (germline): MNHEY, SMNVEV (reference sequence).

V is TRBV20-1 and J is TRBJ2-5, with 7 nucleotides matching TRBD1. CDR3 length: 15 residues. In germline, CDR1 is DFQATT, CDR2 SNEGSKA (reference sequence). V lost 6 bases to trimming and J lost 3 bases; unmatched junction nucleotides: 13. The CDR3 DNA reads as TGCAGTGCCATGAGTCCTGAGACAGGGAAAGAGACCCAGTACTTC. This translates into CSAMSPETGKETQYF.

V gene TRBV20-1 combines with J gene TRBJ2-1; D uncertain. The CDR3 is 12 residues long. Trimming took off 4 bases at V and 7 bases at J, with 11 bases between the two ends. The germline V gene encodes CDR1 DFQATT and CDR2 SNEGSKA (reference sequence). The CDR3 loop is CSAIPRLNEQFF. CDR3 DNA: TGCAGTGCTATTCCCCGGTTGAATGAGCAGTTCTTC.

A few counts support this clonotype. This chain uses TRBV20-1 with TRBJ2-7, with D maybe TRBD2 (5 bases). V lost 6 bases to trimming and J lost 0 bases, with 15 bases between them. The CDR3 sequence is 14 residues long. Germline V CDR1 and CDR2: DFQATT, SNEGSKA (reference sequence). The CDR3: CSAVDSTYSYEQYF. In nucleotides, the CDR3 is TGCAGTGCGGTGGACTCCACGTACTCCTACGAGCAGTACTTC.

The CDR3 loop is CSASGTLQKNPNYGYTF. CDR3 nucleotides: TGCAGTGCTAGTGGGACACTCCAGAAAAATCCTAACTATGGCTACACCTTC. The chain uses TRBV20-1 and TRBJ1-2; tentatively, D is TRBD1 (6 bases). The germline V gene encodes CDR1 DFQATT and CDR2 SNEGSKA (reference sequence). V was pared by 3 bases and J by 0 bases, with 20 bases between. The CDR3 is 17 amino acids.

This clonotype was counted once. The V gene is TRBV7-9, the J gene TRBJ1-1; 10 bases fit TRBD1. CDR1 is SEHNR and CDR2 is FQNEAQ in the germline V gene (reference sequence). The CDR3 consists of 17 residues. V dropped 3 bases and J dropped 3; count of bases not matched to a gene: 10. The CDR3 spells CASSFRPGQGRDTEAFF. The CDR3 DNA sequence: TGTGCCAGCAGCTTCCGACCGGGACAGGGGAGGGACACTGAAGCTTTCTTT.

This clonotype was counted a few times. The chain joins TRBV20-1 to TRBJ2-5; maybe TRBD1 (6 bases). The V gene's germline CDR1 is DFQATT and CDR2 SNEGSKA (reference sequence). V lost 5 bases and J 0 bases, leaving 10 bases between the germline ends. The CDR3 loop spans 13 amino acids. The CDR3 is CSAHHRDQETQYF. The CDR3 coding sequence is TGCAGTGCTCACCACAGGGACCAAGAGACCCAGTACTTC.

This clonotype showed up just a few times. The chain is built from TRBV20-1 and TRBJ2-3, with 10 bases identical to TRBD1. CDR1 DFQATT and CDR2 SNEGSKA come from the germline V gene (reference sequence). This CDR3 contains 15 residues. V shed 4 bases, J shed 6 bases, and the junction held 10 bases outside the gene matches. DNA of the CDR3: TGCAGTGCTACCTTTCGGACAGGGGGGTTGGATACGCAGTATTTT. Translated, it gives CSATFRTGGLDTQYF.

This clonotype has just one count. The CDR3 reads CASSPKTSGGDTDTQYF. CDR3 coding DNA: TGTGCCAGCAGCCCGAAGACTAGCGGCGGGGACACAGATACGCAGTATTTT. The V gene is TRBV13, the J gene TRBJ2-3; TRBD2 matches at 9 bases. V trimming: 5 bases; J trimming: 2 bases; junction bases outside the gene matches: 11. CDR3 length: 17 amino acids. Germline CDR1 is PRHDT and CDR2 is FYEKMQ (reference sequence).

This chain uses TRBV6-6 with TRBJ2-7, with D perhaps matching TRBD1 or TRBD2 (5 bases each). Looked up from germline, CDR1 is MNHNY and CDR2 is SVGAGI (reference sequence). The CDR3 has 14 residues. V was pared by 8 bases and J by 2 bases, with 16 bases between. In nucleotides, the CDR3 is TGTGCCAGCGGGGGAACAGCCTATACCTACGAGCAGTACTTC. Its translation is CASGGTAYTYEQYF.

This clonotype was picked up a small number of times. The chain recombines TRBV28 with TRBJ1-5, with 9 bases aligning to TRBD1. CDR3 length equals 16 residues. V trimming: 2 bases; J trimming: 3 bases; junction bases outside the gene matches: 5. Germline CDR1 MDHEN, CDR2 SYDVKM. As DNA, the CDR3 is TGTGCCAGCAGTTTAGCGGGACAGGGAAACAATCAGCCCCAGCATTTT. This codes for CASSLAGQGNNQPQHF.

The chain couples TRBV6-1 to TRBJ2-7; a possible D gene is TRBD1 (6 bases). The CDR3 runs 13 residues. V lost 8 bases to trimming and J lost 2 bases, with 13 bases between them. The germline V gene has CDR1 MNHNS and CDR2 SASEGT. The CDR3 protein is CASSPWTAYEQYF. For the CDR3, the DNA is TGTGCCAGCTCACCTTGGACAGCCTACGAGCAGTACTTC.

V is TRBV20-1 and J is TRBJ2-1; D might be TRBD1 or TRBD2, each matching 5 bases. The CDR3 extends over 15 amino acids. CDR1 and CDR2 from the germline V gene are DFQATT and SNEGSKA (reference sequence). V dropped 4 bases and J dropped 5 bases, with 18 bases sitting between them. This chain's CDR3 is CSATPLGTFHNEQFF. CDR3 nucleotide sequence: TGCAGTGCTACCCCCCTCGGGACGTTCCACAATGAGCAGTTCTTC.

The CDR3 DNA is TGTGCCAGCGGTCCGTGGACAGGACCCACAGATATGCAATATTTT. Translating gives CASGPWTGPTDMQYF. This chain links TRBV12-3 or TRBV12-4 with TRBJ2-3, with 7 bases identical to TRBD1. The junction had 23 bases not matched to a gene; V was cut back by 8 bases and J by 15 bases. This CDR3 is 15 amino acids long.

The V gene is TRBV27, the J gene TRBJ2-6, with D perhaps TRBD1 (5 bases). Germline V lookup: CDR1 MNHEY, CDR2 SMNVEV (reference sequence). V was pared by 1 base and J by 0 bases, with 13 bases between. CDR3 length: 18 amino acids. The DNA for the CDR3 is TGTGCCAGCAGTTTATTGGCAGGGCCGAGCTCTGGGGCCAACGTCCTGACTTTC. The encoded protein is CASSLLAGPSSGANVLTF.

This clonotype has more than one count but fewer than ten. The chain uses TRBV6-2 or TRBV6-3 and TRBJ2-5; 7 nucleotides agree with TRBD1. CDR1 MNHEY and CDR2 SVGEGT come from the germline V gene. V lost 2 bases and J lost 1; bases outside the gene matches: 4. This CDR3 is built from 15 residues. The CDR3 nucleotides read TGTGCCAGCAGTTACGTACAGGGGAGCCAAGAGACCCAGTACTTC. Protein sequence: CASSYVQGSQETQYF.

This sequence joins TRBV28 and TRBJ2-5; 9 bases align to TRBD1. This CDR3 spans 17 amino acids. V gave up 7 bases and J gave up 0 bases; unmatched junction bases: 12. Looked up from germline, CDR1 is MDHEN and CDR2 is SYDVKM. CDR3 sequence (DNA): TGTGCCAGCACCATTCGCGGGACAGGGATTTACCAAGAGACCCAGTACTTC. Protein sequence: CASTIRGTGIYQETQYF.

V is TRBV25-1 and J is TRBJ2-3; tentative D call: TRBD1 (5 bases). V was cut by 3 bases and J by 2 bases, with 12 bases left in between. The length of the CDR3 is 15 residues. Germline V lookup: CDR1 MGHDK, CDR2 SYGVNS. This CDR3 is CASSEFGQTTDTQYF. CDR3 bases: TGTGCCAGCAGTGAGTTCGGACAAACCACAGATACGCAGTATTTT.

This sequence joins TRBV3-1 and TRBJ2-5; 8 nucleotides line up with TRBD1. Germline lookup yields CDR1 LGHDT and CDR2 YNNKEL (reference sequence). CDR3 length equals 16 residues. V lost 2 bases to trimming and J lost 4 bases; unmatched junction nucleotides: 9. CDR3 DNA: TGTGCCAGCAGCCAACCAGCGACAGGGGTTGGAGAGACCCAGTACTTC. As protein: CASSQPATGVGETQYF.

V usage is TRBV5-1 and J usage is TRBJ2-5, with 8 bases aligning to TRBD2. The CDR3 loop spans 16 amino acids. V gave up 4 bases and J gave up 3 bases; unmatched junction bases: 11. Per the germline V gene, CDR1 is SGHRS and CDR2 is YFSETQ. CDR3 sequence reads: CASSPVGLAVKETQYF. The CDR3 nucleotides read TGCGCCAGCAGCCCGGTTGGACTAGCCGTGAAAGAGACCCAGTACTTC.

This chain uses TRBV4-1 with TRBJ2-5; 15 bases align to TRBD2. J lost 1 base, V lost 4 bases, and 7 bases had no gene match. The germline gives CDR1 MGHRA, CDR2 YSYEKL. The CDR3 consists of 18 residues. CDR3 bases: TGCGCCAGCAGCCCAGGACTAGCGGGGGGGCAGATCCAAGAGACCCAGTACTTC. Residues: CASSPGLAGGQIQETQYF.

This chain connects TRBV20-1 to TRBJ2-4; no clear D. This CDR3 is built from 13 residues. Deletions cut 7 bases from V and 6 bases from J, with 16 bases between. Germline-derived CDR1 and CDR2 are DFQATT and SNEGSKA (reference sequence). CDR3 region: CSGWVGSGNIQYF. CDR3 coding DNA: TGCAGTGGGTGGGTTGGTTCCGGAAACATTCAGTACTTC.

This clonotype appeared many times. This chain uses TRBV7-2 with TRBJ1-2, with D perhaps TRBD1 (6 bases). Trimming shortened V by 5 bases and J by 6 bases, and 10 bases separated the two germline ends. This CDR3 spans 12 amino acids. Germline V gene data show CDR1 as SGHTA and CDR2 as FQGNSA. This chain's CDR3 is CASSPRTDGYTF. Written as DNA, the CDR3 is TGTGCCAGCAGCCCGAGGACAGATGGCTACACCTTC.

The V gene is TRBV3-1, the J gene TRBJ2-3; a possible D gene is TRBD2 (5 bases). Germline lookup yields CDR1 LGHDT and CDR2 YNNKEL (reference sequence). V lost 1 base and J lost 6, with 20 bases in between. The CDR3 has 17 amino acids. The CDR3 DNA reads TGTGCCAGCAGCCAAGGCCAGCGGCCTCGGTCGGGGGATACGCAGTATTTT. Translating it yields CASSQGQRPRSGDTQYF.